Following are 30 T cell receptor beta chains from one sample sequenced in a study of blood T cell repertoires in COVID-19. Libraries were prepared by immunoSEQ multiplex PCR; TCRdb keeps only in-frame clonotypes and omits some of them. The profile shows about 210,000 clones, roughly 91% of them singletons. Sequencing was performed on PBMCs or T cells enriched from blood (not recorded which). The receptors come from a man between 25 and 39 years old in a cohort exposed to, infected with or recovered from COVID-19 (not recorded which).

This clone was counted at least ten times. The CDR3 spells CASSSPSGSGNEQYF. CDR3 nucleotide sequence: TGTGCCAGCAGCTCCCCTAGCGGAAGTGGTAACGAGCAGTACTTC. The rearrangement joins TRBV5-4 to TRBJ2-7, with 7 bases lining up with TRBD2. CDR1 is SGHNT and CDR2 is YYREEE in the germline V gene (reference sequence). This CDR3 comprises 15 residues. V was clipped by 3 bases and J by 5 bases; unmatched bases: 11.

V is TRBV27 and J is TRBJ2-2, with TRBD1 identical over 7 bases. CDR3 length: 17 amino acids. Germline V CDR1 and CDR2: MNHEY, SMNVEV (reference sequence). J lost 2 bases, V lost 4 bases, and 10 bases had no gene match. The CDR3 nucleotides read TGTGCCAGCAGTTCCACGAGGGGGCAGATCAACACCGGGGAGCTGTTTTTT. Translating gives CASSSTRGQINTGELFF.

CDR3 in DNA: TGTGCCAGCAGCCTAAGGCTAGGGGATTACTACGAGCAGTACTTC. It codes for CASSLRLGDYYEQYF. This chain joins TRBV9 and TRBJ2-7; a weak D match, TRBD1 (5 bases). Trimming left V 4 bases short and J 3 bases short, with 17 bases between. The CDR3 is 15 amino acids. Germline-derived CDR1 and CDR2 are SGDLS and YYNGEE.

V and J are TRBV7-9 and TRBJ1-4; weak D call: TRBD1 (6 bases). Germline V CDR1 and CDR2: SEHNR, FQNEAQ (reference sequence). V dropped 5 bases and J dropped 1 base, with 11 bases sitting between them. The CDR3 has 15 residues. DNA of the CDR3: TGTGCCAGCAGCGCCCGGACAGAAACTAATGAAAAACTGTTTTTT. Amino acids: CASSARTETNEKLFF.

The chain recombines TRBV28 with TRBJ1-1; the D gene is possibly TRBD1 (6 bases). The germline V gene has CDR1 MDHEN and CDR2 SYDVKM. V shed 2 bases and J shed 5 bases, with 12 bases lying between them. CDR3 size: 14 residues. CDR3 DNA: TGTGCCAGCAGTTTACCGGACAGAGCGACTGAAGCTTTCTTT. Its translation is CASSLPDRATEAFF.

This clone appeared a single time. V usage is TRBV28 and J usage is TRBJ1-4, with a tentative D call TRBD1 (6 bases). The CDR3 spans 15 residues. Germline V CDR1 and CDR2: MDHEN, SYDVKM. Trimming took off 5 bases at V and 7 bases at J, with 17 bases between the two ends. The CDR3 loop is CASSGAGHSPEKLFF. In DNA, the CDR3 is TGTGCCAGCAGTGGAGCGGGACATTCTCCTGAAAAACTGTTTTTT. Filled out from reference TRBV28 and TRBJ1-4, the complete variable domain reads DVKVTQSSRYLVKRTGEKVFLECVQDMDHENMFWYRQDPGLGLRLIYFSYDVKMKEKGDIPEGYSVSREKKERFSLILESASTNQTSMYLCASSGAGHSPEKLFFGSGTQLSVL.

The chain links TRBV21-1 to TRBJ1-3; whether TRBD1, the table's D call, matches the DNA was not checked. TRBV21-1 is a listed pseudogene. This CDR3 contains 13 residues. CDR3 nucleotide sequence: TGTGCCAGCAGCCGGACATCTAGAAACACCATATATTTT. This sequence encodes CASSRTSRNTIYF.

This rearrangement joins TRBV9 to TRBJ1-2, with no clear D. Trimming removed 2 bases at V and 0 bases at J, with 11 bases between. CDR1 SGDLS and CDR2 YYNGEE come from the germline V gene. The CDR3 length is 15 residues. The DNA of the CDR3 is TGTGCCAGCAGCGTTACAACGGAGGCTAACTATGGCTACACCTTC. This encodes CASSVTTEANYGYTF.

This sequence joins TRBV5-1 and TRBJ2-2; a possible D gene is TRBD1 (6 bases). The germline V and J ends were trimmed by 5 bases and 2 bases, with 19 bases remaining between them. Germline V gene lookup returns CDR1 SGHRS and CDR2 YFSETQ. The length of the CDR3 is 17 residues. CDR3 loop: CASSFRPGQSNTGELFF. The CDR3, as DNA: TGCGCCAGCAGTTTCAGACCGGGACAAAGTAACACCGGGGAGCTGTTTTTT.

This chain uses TRBV2 with TRBJ1-5; weak D call: TRBD1 (5 bases). CDR1 and CDR2 from the germline V gene are SNHLY and FYNNEI. V was trimmed by 6 bases and J by 2 bases, leaving 5 bases between them. The CDR3 consists of 12 residues. The CDR3, as DNA: TGTGCCAGCAGACAGGGCAATCAGCCCCAGCATTTT. Protein: CASRQGNQPQHF.

Only one count was recorded for this clone. V is TRBV6-5 and J is TRBJ2-3, with a tentative D call TRBD1 (5 bases). The germline V and J ends were trimmed by 2 bases and 1 base, with 13 bases remaining between them. CDR1 and CDR2 from the germline V gene are MNHEY and SVGAGI. The CDR3 extends over 16 amino acids. For the CDR3, the DNA is TGTGCCAGCAGTTACAATTTGGGCAGGGGCACAGATACGCAGTATTTT. It yields the protein CASSYNLGRGTDTQYF.

The chain has TRBV11-3 and TRBJ2-2; 7 bases map to TRBD1. V shed 5 bases, J shed 1 base, and the junction held 4 bases outside the gene matches. This CDR3 is 15 amino acids long. Per germline, CDR1 SGHNT and CDR2 YENEEA. The CDR3 loop is CASSARTGNTGELFF. The CDR3, as DNA: TGTGCCAGCAGCGCCAGGACAGGGAACACCGGGGAGCTGTTTTTT. Complete variable domain (other parts from reference TRBV11-3 and TRBJ2-2): EAGVVQSPRYKIIEKKQPVAFWCNPISGHNTLYWYLQNLGQGPELLIRYENEEAVDDSQLPKDRFSAERLKGVDSTLKIQPAELGDSAVYLCASSARTGNTGELFFGEGSRLTVL.

This clone was seen more than once but under ten times. The CDR3 protein is CASSLTGLRGRASEQYF. Written as DNA, the CDR3 is TGTGCCAGCAGCTTAACGGGTTTACGTGGGAGGGCCAGCGAGCAGTACTTC. V gene TRBV7-3 combines with J gene TRBJ2-7; 7 bases match TRBD2. The CDR3 length is 17 residues. V lost 0 bases and J lost 6; bases outside the gene matches: 14. Germline V gives CDR1 SGHTA, CDR2 FQGTGA.

The V and J genes are TRBV6-5 and TRBJ1-1, with D unresolved. CDR1 is MNHEY and CDR2 is SVGAGI in the germline V gene. There are 12 residues in the CDR3. Deletions cut 2 bases from V and 3 bases from J, with 4 bases between. As DNA, the CDR3 is TGTGCCAGCAGTTACGGAGACACTGAAGCTTTCTTT. Amino acid sequence: CASSYGDTEAFF.

This rearrangement joins TRBV20-1 to TRBJ2-1; 8 bases agree with TRBD2. The CDR3 contains 11 residues. Per germline, CDR1 DFQATT and CDR2 SNEGSKA (reference sequence). Trimming at V came to 1 base and at J to 10 bases, leaving 0 bases not matched to a gene. CDR3 DNA sequence: TGCAGTGCTAGAGGCGGGAGGGAGCAGTTCTTC. As protein: CSARGGREQFF.

The rearrangement links TRBV5-4 to TRBJ2-2, with unresolved D. CDR3 length equals 16 residues. Germline V gives CDR1 SGHNT, CDR2 YYREEE (reference sequence). The V and J ends lost 0 bases and 5 bases respectively, with 14 bases between them. CDR3 in DNA: TGTGCCAGCAGCTTGGGGTCTTTTCGAGGTACCGGGGAGCTGTTTTTT. This gives the protein CASSLGSFRGTGELFF.

V and J are TRBV24-1 and TRBJ2-1; 9 bases align to TRBD2. This CDR3 has 13 residues. V dropped 9 bases and J dropped 6; count of bases not matched to a gene: 5. CDR1 is KGHDR, CDR2 SFDVKD, per germline. The CDR3 coding sequence is TGTGCCACCGCGGGGGGGATAATCAATGAGCAGTTCTTC. This gives the protein CATAGGIINEQFF.

The chain couples TRBV19 to TRBJ1-1; TRBD1 matches 12 bases. The CDR3 spans 14 residues. The ends lost 6 bases at V and 5 bases at J; junction bases unmatched: 4. Germline V gene sequence: CDR1 LNHDA, CDR2 SQIVND (reference sequence). The CDR3 region has the DNA TGTGCCAGTAGGTCGGGACAGGGGGCAACTGAAGCTTTCTTT. Its protein is CASRSGQGATEAFF. Supplemented by reference TRBV19 and TRBJ1-1, the full variable domain reads DGGITQSPKYLFRKEGQNVTLSCEQNLNHDAMYWYRQDPGQGLRLIYYSQIVNDFQKGDIAEGYSVSREKKESFPLTVTSAQKNPTAFYLCASRSGQGATEAFFGQGTRLTVV.

The chain links TRBV11-1 to TRBJ2-1; D is possibly TRBD2 (5 bases). Germline lookup yields CDR1 SGHAT and CDR2 FQDESV (reference sequence). V shed 5 bases and J shed 8 bases, with 19 bases lying between them. This CDR3 comprises 15 residues. This chain's CDR3 is CASSIDYTGRDEQFF. As DNA, the CDR3 is TGTGCCAGCAGCATTGACTACACGGGCCGCGATGAGCAGTTCTTC.

The V and J genes are TRBV5-8 and TRBJ1-5, with D tentatively TRBD1 (5 bases). CDR3 size: 15 residues. From germline, CDR1 is SGHTS and CDR2 YDEGEE. V was trimmed by 3 bases and J by 2 bases, leaving 12 bases between them. The chain's CDR3 is CASSWGGMGNQPQHF. CDR3 DNA: TGTGCCAGCAGCTGGGGGGGTATGGGCAATCAGCCCCAGCATTTT.

The rearrangement links TRBV19 to TRBJ1-1; tentatively, D is TRBD1 (5 bases). Germline values: CDR1 LNHDA, CDR2 SQIVND (reference sequence). The CDR3 has 14 residues. Trimming cost V 5 bases and J 1 base, with 11 bases left between them. The CDR3 here is CASSAGGSNTEAFF. The CDR3 nucleotides are TGTGCCAGTAGTGCGGGGGGTTCGAACACTGAAGCTTTCTTT.

The chain carries TRBV28 and TRBJ2-7, with D tentatively TRBD1 (6 bases). CDR1 is MDHEN, CDR2 SYDVKM, per germline. V dropped 7 bases and J dropped 2 bases, with 15 bases sitting between them. The CDR3 totals 14 residues. The CDR3 region has the DNA TGTGCCAGCACCAAGGGGGACAAGACCTACGAGCAGTACTTC. Translating gives CASTKGDKTYEQYF.

The genes are TRBV29-1 and TRBJ2-1, with D tentatively TRBD1 (5 bases). Trimming took 2 bases from V and 3 from J, leaving 5 bases between them. Germline-derived CDR1 and CDR2 are SQVTM and ANQGSEA. The CDR3 is made up of 12 amino acids. CDR3 protein: CSVERGYNEQFF. The DNA for the CDR3 is TGCAGCGTTGAAAGGGGCTACAATGAGCAGTTCTTC.

The chain combines TRBV27 with TRBJ2-5; 8 bases are a match to TRBD1. V gave up 2 bases and J gave up 5 bases; unmatched junction bases: 16. CDR3 size: 18 residues. The germline gives CDR1 MNHEY, CDR2 SMNVEV (reference sequence). CDR3 protein: CASSLKVPTGGVGETQYF. CDR3 in DNA: TGTGCCAGCAGTTTAAAGGTTCCTACAGGGGGTGTAGGGGAGACCCAGTACTTC.

The chain employs TRBV10-1 and TRBJ2-5; D is perhaps TRBD2 (5 bases). Trimming took off 3 bases at V and 5 bases at J, with 10 bases between the two ends. Germline CDR1 is WNHNN and CDR2 is SYGVQD (reference sequence). The CDR3 sequence is 13 residues long. The CDR3 loop is CASSDRRKETQYF. The CDR3 DNA sequence: TGCGCCAGCAGTGACAGGAGGAAGGAGACCCAGTACTTC.

The rearrangement joins TRBV5-5 to TRBJ1-5; 10 bases line up with TRBD1. Germline loops: CDR1 SGHKS, CDR2 YYEKEE (reference sequence). The V and J ends lost 2 bases and 6 bases, in that order; junction bases with no gene match: 5. There are 15 residues in the CDR3. The CDR3 DNA sequence: TGTGCCAGCAGCTTTCGGGACAGGGGTTCTCAGCCCCAGCATTTT. Amino acids: CASSFRDRGSQPQHF.

The chain is built from TRBV7-2 and TRBJ1-2, with TRBD1 matching over 7 bases. The V and J ends lost 4 bases and 1 base, in that order; junction bases with no gene match: 6. The CDR3 has 15 residues. CDR1 and CDR2 from the germline V gene are SGHTA and FQGNSA. The CDR3 DNA reads TGTGCCAGCAGCTCTAAGACAGGGAATAACTATGGCTACACCTTC. Translating it yields CASSSKTGNNYGYTF.

This sequence joins TRBV18 and TRBJ1-1; D remains unclear. Trimming stripped 3 bases from V and 0 bases from J, with 11 bases between. The CDR3 consists of 15 residues. Germline V gene data show CDR1 as KGHSH and CDR2 as LQKENI. CDR3 sequence: CASSPFDNMNTEAFF. CDR3 nucleotides: TGTGCCAGCTCACCGTTTGACAACATGAACACTGAAGCTTTCTTT.

The chain joins TRBV7-2 to TRBJ2-5, with 7 bases that match TRBD1. The ends lost 5 bases at V and 4 bases at J; junction bases unmatched: 16. Germline CDR1 reads SGHTA; CDR2 reads FQGNSA. The CDR3 sequence is 17 residues long. CDR3 DNA: TGTGCCAGCAGCCTCCATCCGGAGACAGGGACCCGAGAGACCCAGTACTTC. This codes for CASSLHPETGTRETQYF.

This chain joins TRBV6-6 and TRBJ1-5; 8 nucleotides match TRBD1. CDR1 and CDR2 from the germline V gene are MNHNY and SVGAGI (reference sequence). V gave up 2 bases and J gave up 3 bases; unmatched junction bases: 3. The CDR3 length is 15 residues. In DNA form, the CDR3 reads TGTGCCAGCAGTTACCGGACAGGGATCAATCAGCCCCAGCATTTT. Protein sequence: CASSYRTGINQPQHF.